The rows below give T cell receptor beta chains drawn from one sample of a study of blood T cell repertoires in COVID-19. Repertoires were generated with immunoSEQ multiplex PCR, while TCRdb's copy carries only in-frame clones and drops some. This sample has about 300,000 clones; approximately 89% occur once, and the top ten carry 2.5% to 3%. The specimen was PBMCs or T cells enriched from blood (not recorded which). All receptors come from a woman aged 45 to 65 who had been exposed to COVID-19. The CDR3 runs from the conserved cysteine through the conserved F or W. D genes are given only for firm matches. Rows give clone size only sometimes, using once, few, many, or a class for an expanded clone.

d_call: .; v_call: TRBV5-1; j_call: TRBJ2-7; clone_size: few; cdr3_aa: CASSFAGGPTYEQYF; cdr3_nt: TGCGCCAGCAGCTTTGCCGGGGGGCCAACCTACGAGCAGTACTTC
d_call: .; v_call: TRBV7-9; j_call: TRBJ1-6; clone_size: .; cdr3_aa: CASSLPGGNSPLHF; cdr3_nt: TGTGCCAGCAGCTTACCGGGGGGCAATTCACCCCTCCACTTT
d_call: .; v_call: TRBV13; j_call: TRBJ2-7; clone_size: .; cdr3_aa: CASSSLSGQAISYEQYF; cdr3_nt: TGTGCCAGCAGCTCACTCTCTGGGCAGGCAATTTCCTACGAGCAGTACTTC
d_call: .; v_call: TRBV7-2; j_call: TRBJ2-1; clone_size: .; cdr3_aa: CASSFRQNNEQFF; cdr3_nt: TGTGCCAGCAGCTTCAGGCAGAACAATGAGCAGTTCTTC
d_call: TRBD1; v_call: TRBV7-9; j_call: TRBJ2-7; clone_size: .; cdr3_aa: CASSSYRGSYEQYF; cdr3_nt: TGTGCCAGCAGCAGTTACAGGGGTTCCTACGAGCAGTACTTC
d_call: .; v_call: TRBV5-1; j_call: TRBJ2-2; clone_size: .; cdr3_aa: CASSLAVGGGELFF; cdr3_nt: TGCGCCAGCAGCTTAGCAGTCGGCGGCGGGGAGCTGTTTTTT
d_call: .; v_call: TRBV7-9; j_call: TRBJ1-6; clone_size: few; cdr3_aa: CASSFTGWNSPLHF; cdr3_nt: TGTGCCAGCAGCTTCACAGGGTGGAATTCACCCCTCCACTTT
d_call: .; v_call: TRBV7-8; j_call: TRBJ1-6; clone_size: few; cdr3_aa: CASSPREGLSPLHF; cdr3_nt: TGTGCCAGCAGCCCGCGGGAGGGCCTCTCACCCCTCCACTTT
d_call: .; v_call: TRBV5-1; j_call: TRBJ1-6; clone_size: .; cdr3_aa: CASSPYGGIEAPLHF; cdr3_nt: TGCGCCAGCAGCCCCTACGGGGGGATAGAGGCACCCCTCCACTTT
d_call: TRBD1; v_call: TRBV5-1; j_call: TRBJ2-5; clone_size: .; cdr3_aa: CASSPGQGLQETQYF; cdr3_nt: TGCGCCAGCAGCCCCGGACAGGGGTTACAAGAGACCCAGTACTTC
d_call: .; v_call: TRBV2; j_call: TRBJ1-6; clone_size: .; cdr3_aa: CASSGRGWTDSPLHF; cdr3_nt: TGTGCCAGCTCGGGTAGGGGGTGGACGGATTCACCCCTCCACTTT
d_call: .; v_call: TRBV30; j_call: TRBJ1-4; clone_size: once; cdr3_aa: CAWIPSNEKLFF; cdr3_nt: TGTGCCTGGATACCGAGCAATGAAAAACTGTTTTTT
d_call: TRBD1; v_call: TRBV6-5; j_call: TRBJ2-7; clone_size: .; cdr3_aa: CASSYFRDRADEQYF; cdr3_nt: TGTGCCAGCAGTTATTTCCGGGACAGGGCTGACGAGCAGTACTTC
d_call: .; v_call: TRBV18; j_call: TRBJ1-2; clone_size: .; cdr3_aa: CASSPVGLGYGYTF; cdr3_nt: TGTGCCAGCTCACCAGTTGGGCTGGGCTATGGCTACACCTTC
d_call: .; v_call: TRBV19; j_call: TRBJ1-6; clone_size: .; cdr3_aa: CASSWGISSYNSPLHF; cdr3_nt: TGTGCCAGTAGTTGGGGCATCAGCTCCTATAATTCACCCCTCCACTTT
d_call: TRBD1; v_call: TRBV3-1/TRBV3-2; j_call: TRBJ1-2; clone_size: .; cdr3_aa: CASSQEWGQSDYGYTF; cdr3_nt: TGTGCCAGCAGCCAAGAGTGGGGACAGTCGGACTATGGCTACACCTTC
d_call: .; v_call: TRBV6-1; j_call: TRBJ1-1; clone_size: .; cdr3_aa: CAGSEGQGLGTEAFF; cdr3_nt: TGTGCCGGCAGTGAAGGCCAGGGTCTGGGAACTGAAGCTTTCTTT
d_call: .; v_call: TRBV20-1; j_call: TRBJ2-7; clone_size: .; cdr3_aa: CSASLSLEQYF; cdr3_nt: TGCAGTGCTAGTCTGAGCCTCGAGCAGTACTTC
d_call: TRBD1; v_call: TRBV15; j_call: TRBJ2-1; clone_size: .; cdr3_aa: CATTPRGDRALNEQFF; cdr3_nt: TGTGCCACCACCCCTCGGGGGGACAGGGCCCTAAATGAGCAGTTCTTC
d_call: .; v_call: TRBV5-1; j_call: TRBJ2-1; clone_size: .; cdr3_aa: CASSTVGDSEQFF; cdr3_nt: TGCGCCAGCAGCACGGTCGGGGATTCTGAGCAGTTCTTC
d_call: .; v_call: TRBV25-1; j_call: TRBJ1-4; clone_size: .; cdr3_aa: CASSVSGNEKLFF; cdr3_nt: TGTGCCAGCAGTGTCAGCGGTAATGAAAAACTGTTTTTT
d_call: .; v_call: TRBV11-2; j_call: TRBJ1-4; clone_size: .; cdr3_aa: CASSPEGYPLFF; cdr3_nt: TGTGCCAGCAGCCCGGAGGGGTACCCCCTGTTTTTT
d_call: TRBD1; v_call: TRBV7-2; j_call: TRBJ2-2; clone_size: .; cdr3_aa: CASSLYRGLGTGELFF; cdr3_nt: TGTGCCAGCAGCTTATACAGGGGGCTTGGCACCGGGGAGCTGTTTTTT
d_call: .; v_call: TRBV7-6; j_call: TRBJ2-5; clone_size: .; cdr3_aa: CASRGSRAKETQYF; cdr3_nt: TGTGCCAGCAGAGGTTCCAGGGCCAAAGAGACCCAGTACTTC
d_call: TRBD1; v_call: TRBV11-2; j_call: TRBJ2-7; clone_size: .; cdr3_aa: CASSPRQGGYEQYF; cdr3_nt: TGTGCCAGCAGCCCGCGACAGGGGGGCTACGAGCAGTACTTC
d_call: TRBD1; v_call: TRBV6-5; j_call: TRBJ2-2; clone_size: .; cdr3_aa: CASKARGTTGELFF; cdr3_nt: TGTGCCAGCAAGGCCAGGGGGACCACCGGGGAGCTGTTTTTT
d_call: .; v_call: TRBV6-1; j_call: TRBJ2-3; clone_size: .; cdr3_aa: CASSEYRADTQYF; cdr3_nt: TGTGCCAGCAGTGAATACAGGGCAGATACGCAGTATTTT
d_call: .; v_call: TRBV7-9; j_call: TRBJ1-4; clone_size: .; cdr3_aa: CASSLGGGNEKLFF; cdr3_nt: TGTGCCAGCAGCTTAGGAGGGGGAAATGAAAAACTGTTTTTT
d_call: .; v_call: TRBV19; j_call: TRBJ2-2; clone_size: .; cdr3_aa: CASSTQGGTGELFF; cdr3_nt: TGTGCCAGTAGTACCCAGGGGGGCACCGGGGAGCTGTTTTTT
d_call: TRBD1; v_call: TRBV5-4; j_call: TRBJ1-3; clone_size: .; cdr3_aa: CASSLGQGRGNTIYF; cdr3_nt: TGTGCCAGCAGCTTGGGACAGGGGAGAGGAAACACCATATATTTT
d_call: TRBD1; v_call: TRBV24-1; j_call: TRBJ2-5; clone_size: .; cdr3_aa: CATSDFPDRGRGETQYF; cdr3_nt: TGTGCCACCAGTGATTTCCCCGACAGGGGAAGGGGGGAGACCCAGTACTTC
d_call: .; v_call: TRBV10-3; j_call: TRBJ1-2; clone_size: .; cdr3_aa: CAISESEGPTYGYTF; cdr3_nt: TGTGCCATCAGTGAGTCGGAGGGGCCGACCTATGGCTACACCTTC
d_call: .; v_call: TRBV5-1; j_call: TRBJ2-1; clone_size: .; cdr3_aa: CASSPHQQGNEQFF; cdr3_nt: TGCGCCAGCAGCCCTCACCAACAGGGCAATGAGCAGTTCTTC
d_call: TRBD2; v_call: TRBV28; j_call: TRBJ2-7; clone_size: .; cdr3_aa: CASSQIAGGTYEQYF; cdr3_nt: TGTGCCAGCAGTCAAATAGCGGGGGGGACCTACGAGCAGTACTTC
d_call: TRBD1; v_call: TRBV27; j_call: TRBJ1-6; clone_size: .; cdr3_aa: CASRESGTANNSPLHF; cdr3_nt: TGTGCCAGCAGAGAATCCGGGACAGCTAATAATTCACCCCTCCACTTT
d_call: .; v_call: TRBV28; j_call: TRBJ1-2; clone_size: .; cdr3_aa: CASSLRGGYTF; cdr3_nt: TGTGCCAGCAGTTTAAGGGGGGGCTACACCTTC
d_call: TRBD2; v_call: TRBV15; j_call: TRBJ2-3; clone_size: .; cdr3_aa: CATSRDSQRGGTDTQYF; cdr3_nt: TGTGCCACCAGCAGAGATTCCCAGCGGGGTGGCACAGATACGCAGTATTTT
d_call: .; v_call: TRBV7-2; j_call: TRBJ2-1; clone_size: .; cdr3_aa: CASSLALRLAVKESSYNEQFF; cdr3_nt: TGTGCCAGCAGCTTAGCTCTTCGGCTAGCAGTAAAGGAAAGCTCCTACAATGAGCAGTTCTTC
d_call: .; v_call: TRBV7-2; j_call: TRBJ1-1; clone_size: .; cdr3_aa: CASAAQGNTEAFF; cdr3_nt: TGTGCCAGCGCGGCCCAGGGAAACACTGAAGCTTTCTTT
d_call: TRBD1; v_call: TRBV3-1/TRBV3-2; j_call: TRBJ2-7; clone_size: .; cdr3_aa: CASSLGQVSYEQYF; cdr3_nt: TGTGCCAGCAGCCTTGGACAGGTCTCCTACGAGCAGTACTTC